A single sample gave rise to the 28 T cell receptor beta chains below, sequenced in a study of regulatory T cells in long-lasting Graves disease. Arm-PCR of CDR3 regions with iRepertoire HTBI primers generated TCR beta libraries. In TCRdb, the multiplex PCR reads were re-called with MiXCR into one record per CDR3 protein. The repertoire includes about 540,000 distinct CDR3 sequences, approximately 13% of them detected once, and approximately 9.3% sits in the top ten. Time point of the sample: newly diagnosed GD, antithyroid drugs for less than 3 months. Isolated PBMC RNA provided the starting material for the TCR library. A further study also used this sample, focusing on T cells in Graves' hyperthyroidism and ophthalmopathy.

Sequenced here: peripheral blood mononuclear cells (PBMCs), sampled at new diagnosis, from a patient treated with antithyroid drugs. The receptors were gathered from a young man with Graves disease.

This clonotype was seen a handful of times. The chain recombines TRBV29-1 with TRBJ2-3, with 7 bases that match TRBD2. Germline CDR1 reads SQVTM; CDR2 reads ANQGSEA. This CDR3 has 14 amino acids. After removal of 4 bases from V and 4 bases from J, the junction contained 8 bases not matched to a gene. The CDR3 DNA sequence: TGCAGCGTTGTGGGCGGGAGCCTCGCAGATACGCAGTATTTT. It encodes CSVVGGSLADTQYF.

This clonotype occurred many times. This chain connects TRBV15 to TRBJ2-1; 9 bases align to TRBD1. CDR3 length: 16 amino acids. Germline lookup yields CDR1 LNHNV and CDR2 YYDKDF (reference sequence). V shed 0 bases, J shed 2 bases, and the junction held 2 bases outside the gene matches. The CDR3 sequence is CATSRDRTGAYNEQFF. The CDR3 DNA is TGTGCCACCAGCAGAGATCGGACAGGGGCCTACAATGAGCAGTTCTTC.

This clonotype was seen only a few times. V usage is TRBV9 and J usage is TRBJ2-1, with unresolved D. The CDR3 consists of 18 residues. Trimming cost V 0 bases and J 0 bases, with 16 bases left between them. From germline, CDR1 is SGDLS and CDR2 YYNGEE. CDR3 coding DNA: TGTGCCAGCAGCGTAGCGATTTTTGGCCCGAGCTCCTACAATGAGCAGTTCTTC. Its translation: CASSVAIFGPSSYNEQFF. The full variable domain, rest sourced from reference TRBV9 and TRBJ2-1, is DSGVTQTPKHLITATGQRVTLRCSPRSGDLSVYWYQQSLDQGLQFLIQYYNGEERAKGNILERFSAQQFPDLHSELNLSSLELGDSALYFCASSVAIFGPSSYNEQFFGPGTRLTVL.

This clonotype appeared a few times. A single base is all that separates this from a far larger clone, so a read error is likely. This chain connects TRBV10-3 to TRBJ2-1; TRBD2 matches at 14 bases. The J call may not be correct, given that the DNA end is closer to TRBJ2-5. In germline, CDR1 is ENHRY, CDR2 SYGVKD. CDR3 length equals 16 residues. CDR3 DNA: TGTGCCATCAGAAGCGGACTAGCGGGGGGCCAAGAGACCCAGTACTTC. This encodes CAIRSGLAGGQETQYF.

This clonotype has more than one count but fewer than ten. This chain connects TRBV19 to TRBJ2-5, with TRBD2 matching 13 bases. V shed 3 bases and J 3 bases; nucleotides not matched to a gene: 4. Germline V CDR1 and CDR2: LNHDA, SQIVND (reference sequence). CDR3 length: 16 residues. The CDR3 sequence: CASSIWGTSGKETQYF. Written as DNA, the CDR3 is TGTGCCAGTAGTATCTGGGGGACTAGCGGGAAAGAGACCCAGTACTTC.

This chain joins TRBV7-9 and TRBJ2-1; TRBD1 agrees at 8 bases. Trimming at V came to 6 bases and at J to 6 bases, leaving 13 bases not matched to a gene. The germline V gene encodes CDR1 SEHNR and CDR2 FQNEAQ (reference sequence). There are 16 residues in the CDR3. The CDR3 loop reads CASRRTDRVVVNEQFF. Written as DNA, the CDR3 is TGTGCCAGCAGACGGACGGACAGGGTGGTGGTCAATGAGCAGTTCTTC.

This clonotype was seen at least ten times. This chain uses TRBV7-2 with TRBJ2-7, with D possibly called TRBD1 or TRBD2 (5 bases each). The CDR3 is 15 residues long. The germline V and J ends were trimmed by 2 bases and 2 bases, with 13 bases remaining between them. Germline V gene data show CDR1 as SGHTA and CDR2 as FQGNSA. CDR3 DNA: TGTGCCAGCAGCTTATCGTCCGTGGGGGCCTACGAGCAGTACTTC. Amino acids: CASSLSSVGAYEQYF. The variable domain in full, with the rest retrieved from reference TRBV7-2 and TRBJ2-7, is GAGVSQSPSNKVTEKGKDVELRCDPISGHTALYWYRQSLGQGLEFLIYFQGNSAPDKSGLPSDRFSAERTGGSVSTLTIQRTQQEDSAVYLCASSLSSVGAYEQYFGPGTRLTVT.

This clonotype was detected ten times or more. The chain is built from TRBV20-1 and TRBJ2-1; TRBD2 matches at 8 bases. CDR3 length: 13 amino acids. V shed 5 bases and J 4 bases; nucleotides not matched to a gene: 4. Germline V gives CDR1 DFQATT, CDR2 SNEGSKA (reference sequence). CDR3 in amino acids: CSAPTSGYNEQFF. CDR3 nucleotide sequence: TGCAGTGCTCCAACTAGCGGATACAATGAGCAGTTCTTC.

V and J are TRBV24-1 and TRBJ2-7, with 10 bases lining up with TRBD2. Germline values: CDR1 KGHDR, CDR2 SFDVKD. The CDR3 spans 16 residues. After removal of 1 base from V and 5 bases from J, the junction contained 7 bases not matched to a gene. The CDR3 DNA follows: TGTGCCACCAGTGATTTAGTCCTAGCGGGAGAAAACGAGCAGTACTTC. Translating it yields CATSDLVLAGENEQYF.

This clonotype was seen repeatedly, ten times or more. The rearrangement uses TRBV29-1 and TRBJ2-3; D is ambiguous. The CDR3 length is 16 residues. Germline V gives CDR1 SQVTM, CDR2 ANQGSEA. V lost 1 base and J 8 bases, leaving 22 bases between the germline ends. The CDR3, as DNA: TGCAGCGTTGAAGGGGAATGGATAACCTCGGGTAGTACGCAGTATTTT. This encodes CSVEGEWITSGSTQYF.

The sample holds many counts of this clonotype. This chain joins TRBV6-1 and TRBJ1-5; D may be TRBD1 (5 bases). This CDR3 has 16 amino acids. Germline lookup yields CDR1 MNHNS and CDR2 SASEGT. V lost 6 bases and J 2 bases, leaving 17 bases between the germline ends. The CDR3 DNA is TGTGCCAGCAGAAGGGGAGGGAGCAATGGCAATCAGCCCCAGCATTTT. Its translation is CASRRGGSNGNQPQHF.

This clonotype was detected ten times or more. The chain's CDR3 is CATSADRAGGTDTQYF. CDR3 sequence (DNA): TGTGCCACCAGTGCGGACAGGGCCGGAGGCACAGATACGCAGTATTTT. This chain connects TRBV24-1 to TRBJ2-3, with 8 bases lining up with TRBD1. Germline V gene data show CDR1 as KGHDR and CDR2 as SFDVKD. The CDR3 is 16 amino acids. Trimming cost V 5 bases and J 1 base; bases outside gene matches: 7.

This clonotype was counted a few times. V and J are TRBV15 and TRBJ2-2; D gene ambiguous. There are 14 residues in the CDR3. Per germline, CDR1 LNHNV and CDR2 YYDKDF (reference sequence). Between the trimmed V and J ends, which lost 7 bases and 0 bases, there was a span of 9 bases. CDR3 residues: CATTQDANTGELFF. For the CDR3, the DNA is TGTGCCACCACTCAGGACGCGAACACCGGGGAGCTGTTTTTT.

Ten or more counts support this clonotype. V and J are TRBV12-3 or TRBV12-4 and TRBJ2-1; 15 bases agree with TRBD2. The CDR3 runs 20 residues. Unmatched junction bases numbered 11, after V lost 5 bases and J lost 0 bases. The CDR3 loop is CASSGYPGLAGGSSYNEQFF. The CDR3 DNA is TGTGCCAGCAGTGGCTATCCGGGACTAGCGGGAGGCAGCTCCTACAATGAGCAGTTCTTC.

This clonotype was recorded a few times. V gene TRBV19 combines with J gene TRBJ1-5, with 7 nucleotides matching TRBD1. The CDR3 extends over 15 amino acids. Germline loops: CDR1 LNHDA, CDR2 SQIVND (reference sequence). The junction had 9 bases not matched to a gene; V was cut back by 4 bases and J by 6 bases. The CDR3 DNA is TGTGCCAGTAGTAGAGGAGGGGGCGGGATTCAGCCCCAGCATTTT. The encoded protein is CASSRGGGGIQPQHF.

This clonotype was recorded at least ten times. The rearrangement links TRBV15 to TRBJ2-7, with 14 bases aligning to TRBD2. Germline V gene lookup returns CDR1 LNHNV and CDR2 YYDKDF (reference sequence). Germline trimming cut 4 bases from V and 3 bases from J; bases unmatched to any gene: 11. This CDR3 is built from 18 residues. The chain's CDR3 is CATSTPGLAGEEGYEQYF. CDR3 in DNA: TGTGCCACCAGCACTCCGGGACTAGCGGGAGAAGAGGGCTACGAGCAGTACTTC.

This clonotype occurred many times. CDR3 residues: CASSEAPGGYEQYF. The CDR3 DNA follows: TGTGCCAGCAGTGAAGCACCAGGGGGCTACGAGCAGTACTTC. This chain connects TRBV2 to TRBJ2-7; 7 bases are shared with TRBD1. This CDR3 has 14 residues. CDR1 and CDR2 (germline): SNHLY, FYNNEI. Losses at the gene ends were 0 bases for V and 3 bases for J; bases not matched to a gene: 2.

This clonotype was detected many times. CDR3 loop: CASGLVPGAEQYF. The CDR3 nucleotides are TGTGCTAGTGGTTTGGTACCAGGGGCCGAGCAGTACTTC. The genes are TRBV12-5 and TRBJ2-7, with D possibly TRBD1 on 6 matching bases. In germline, CDR1 is LGHNT, CDR2 FRNRAP. Deletions cut 0 bases from V and 6 bases from J, with 9 bases between. The CDR3 spans 13 residues.

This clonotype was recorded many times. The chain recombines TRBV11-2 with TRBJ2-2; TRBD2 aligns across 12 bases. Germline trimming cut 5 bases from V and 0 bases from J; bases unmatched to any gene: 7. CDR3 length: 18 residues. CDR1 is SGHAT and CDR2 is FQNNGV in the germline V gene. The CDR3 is CASSPLGLAGTNTGELFF. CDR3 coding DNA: TGTGCCAGCAGCCCCCTTGGACTAGCGGGGACGAACACCGGGGAGCTGTTTTTT. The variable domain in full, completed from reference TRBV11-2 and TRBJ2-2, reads EAGVAQSPRYKIIEKRQSVAFWCNPISGHATLYWYQQILGQGPKLLIQFQNNGVVDDSQLPKDRFSAERLKGVDSTLKIQPAKLEDSAVYLCASSPLGLAGTNTGELFFGEGSRLTVL.

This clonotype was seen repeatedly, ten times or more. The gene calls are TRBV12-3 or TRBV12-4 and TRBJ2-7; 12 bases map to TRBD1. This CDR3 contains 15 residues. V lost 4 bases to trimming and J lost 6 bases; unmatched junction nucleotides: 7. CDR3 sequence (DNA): TGTGCCAGCAGTTCCCTCAGGGGACAGGGGGCCGAGCAGTACTTC. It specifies CASSSLRGQGAEQYF.

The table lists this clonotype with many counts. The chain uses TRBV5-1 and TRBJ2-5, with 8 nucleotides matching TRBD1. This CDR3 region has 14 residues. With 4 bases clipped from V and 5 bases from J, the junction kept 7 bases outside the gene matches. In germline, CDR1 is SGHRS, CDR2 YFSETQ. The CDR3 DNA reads TGCGCCAGCAGCCAGGGGGCGGTAGGGGAGACCCAGTACTTC. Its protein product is CASSQGAVGETQYF. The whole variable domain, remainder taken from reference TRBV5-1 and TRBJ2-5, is KAGVTQTPRYLIKTRGQQVTLSCSPISGHRSVSWYQQTPGQGLQFLFEYFSETQRNKGNFPGRFSGRQFSNSRSEMNVSTLELGDSALYLCASSQGAVGETQYFGPGTRLLVL.

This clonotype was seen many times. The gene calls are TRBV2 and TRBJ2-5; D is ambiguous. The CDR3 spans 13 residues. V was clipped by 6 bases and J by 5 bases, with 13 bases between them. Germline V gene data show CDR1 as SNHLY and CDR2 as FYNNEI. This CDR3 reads CASRIDLGETQYF. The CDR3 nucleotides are TGTGCCAGCAGGATCGACTTGGGGGAGACCCAGTACTTC.

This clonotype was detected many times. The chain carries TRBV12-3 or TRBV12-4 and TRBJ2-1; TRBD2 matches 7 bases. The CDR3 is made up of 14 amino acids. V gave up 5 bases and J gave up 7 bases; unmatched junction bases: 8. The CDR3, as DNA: TGTGCCAGCAGTCCAGGACTAGGCTCAAATGAGCAGTTCTTC. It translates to CASSPGLGSNEQFF.

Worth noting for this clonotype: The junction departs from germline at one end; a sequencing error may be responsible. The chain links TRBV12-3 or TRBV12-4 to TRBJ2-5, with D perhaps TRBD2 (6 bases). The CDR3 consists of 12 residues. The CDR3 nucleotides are TGTGCCAGCAGTCCCTCGGGGGAGACCCTGTACTTC. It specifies CASSPSGETLYF.

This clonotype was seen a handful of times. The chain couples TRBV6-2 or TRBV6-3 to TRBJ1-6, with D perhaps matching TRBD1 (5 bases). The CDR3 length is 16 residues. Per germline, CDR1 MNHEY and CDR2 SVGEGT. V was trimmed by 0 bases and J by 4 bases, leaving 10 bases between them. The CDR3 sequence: CASSYSDRTYNSPLHF. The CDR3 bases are TGTGCCAGCAGTTACTCAGACAGAACTTATAATTCACCCCTCCACTTT.

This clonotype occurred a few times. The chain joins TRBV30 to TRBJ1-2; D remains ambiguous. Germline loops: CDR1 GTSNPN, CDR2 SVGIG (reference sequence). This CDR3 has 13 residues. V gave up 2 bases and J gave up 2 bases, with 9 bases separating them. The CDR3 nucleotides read TGTGCCTGGAGTATCGACGGGAACTATGGCTACACCTTC. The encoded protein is CAWSIDGNYGYTF.

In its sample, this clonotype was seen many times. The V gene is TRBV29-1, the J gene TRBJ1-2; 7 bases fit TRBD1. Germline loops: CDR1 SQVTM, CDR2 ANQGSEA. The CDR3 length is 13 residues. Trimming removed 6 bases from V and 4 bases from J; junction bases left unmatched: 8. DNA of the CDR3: TGCAGCGTCGCGACAGGGACCCTCTATGGCTACACCTTC. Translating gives CSVATGTLYGYTF.

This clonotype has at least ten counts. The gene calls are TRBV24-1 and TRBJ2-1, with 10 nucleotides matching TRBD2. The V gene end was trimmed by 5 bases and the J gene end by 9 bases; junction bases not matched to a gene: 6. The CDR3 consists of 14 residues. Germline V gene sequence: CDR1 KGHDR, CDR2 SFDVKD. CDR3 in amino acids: CATSAGLARAEQFF. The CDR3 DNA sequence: TGTGCCACCAGTGCGGGACTAGCGCGAGCTGAGCAGTTCTTC.